Listed here are 30 T cell receptor beta chains from one sample, sequenced in a study of OX40 agonist ivuxolimab in advanced cancers. This table comes from immunoSEQ multiplex PCR, and its TCRdb copy is limited to in-frame clones, with some not included. This table holds some 99,000 clones, about four fifths found once. The sequences come from CD4+ or CD8+ T cells sorted from blood, collected in a trial of the OX40 agonist ivuxolimab. These TCRs come from an adult with an advanced solid tumor such as melanoma, head and neck, liver or kidney cancer.

The genes are TRBV11-2 and TRBJ1-2; possible D gene TRBD1, 5 bases. Germline V gene lookup returns CDR1 SGHAT and CDR2 FQNNGV. The CDR3 contains 13 residues. V lost 5 bases, J lost 4 bases, and 11 bases lay in between. The CDR3 region has the DNA TGTGCCAGCAGCGCCGACAGATTCTATGGCTACACCTTC. Translated: CASSADRFYGYTF.

This clone has more than one count but fewer than ten. This chain joins TRBV6-5 and TRBJ1-5; TRBD1 matches at 9 bases. J was trimmed by 1 base and V by 4 bases; bases with no gene match: 5. CDR1 is MNHEY, CDR2 SVGAGI, per germline. The CDR3 covers 16 residues. CDR3 in amino acids: CASSSGTGGSNQPQHF. The CDR3 DNA reads TGTGCCAGCAGTTCAGGAACAGGGGGCAGCAATCAGCCCCAGCATTTT.

The chain is built from TRBV11-1 and TRBJ2-7; D may be TRBD1 (6 bases). Germline lookup yields CDR1 SGHAT and CDR2 FQDESV (reference sequence). The CDR3 spans 14 residues. Trimming took 2 bases from V and 2 from J, leaving 10 bases between them. In nucleotides, the CDR3 is TGTGCCAGCAGCTTAAGTAAGGGGGCCTACGAGCAGTACTTC. It encodes CASSLSKGAYEQYF. The variable domain in full, completed from reference TRBV11-1 and TRBJ2-7, reads EAEVAQSPRYKITEKSQAVAFWCDPISGHATLYWYRQILGQGPELLVQFQDESVVDDSQLPKDRFSAERLKGVDSTLKIQPAELGDSAMYLCASSLSKGAYEQYFGPGTRLTVT.

The genes are TRBV30 and TRBJ2-5, with D hard to call. Germline lookup yields CDR1 GTSNPN and CDR2 SVGIG (reference sequence). This CDR3 has 14 amino acids. V lost 7 bases to trimming and J lost 0 bases, with 15 bases between them. The CDR3 DNA follows: TGTGCCTCTACGAGGCCTTCGTACCAAGAGACCCAGTACTTC. It yields the protein CASTRPSYQETQYF.

The chain uses TRBV18 and TRBJ2-1, with TRBD2 identical over 7 bases. V lost 2 bases to trimming and J lost 6 bases; unmatched junction nucleotides: 7. The CDR3 runs 15 residues. Germline lookup yields CDR1 KGHSH and CDR2 LQKENI. The CDR3 coding sequence is TGTGCCAGCTCACCAATGGCTAGCGGAAGCAATGAGCAGTTCTTC. This sequence encodes CASSPMASGSNEQFF.

The gene calls are TRBV5-1 and TRBJ2-1, with a possible D match to TRBD1 (7 bases). Looked up from germline, CDR1 is SGHRS and CDR2 is YFSETQ. V was pared by 4 bases and J by 3 bases, with 11 bases between. The CDR3 covers 14 residues. The chain's CDR3 is CASSRGTVYNEQFF. As DNA, the CDR3 is TGCGCCAGCAGCCGCGGGACAGTCTACAATGAGCAGTTCTTC.

The chain recombines TRBV28 with TRBJ2-1; 11 nucleotides align to TRBD2. Germline V CDR1 and CDR2: MDHEN, SYDVKM. CDR3 length equals 13 residues. The junction had 3 bases not matched to a gene; V was cut back by 1 base and J by 13 bases. Here the CDR3 DNA reads TGTGCCAGCAGTTTATTAGCGGGAGGGCCCCAGTTCTTC. Its protein is CASSLLAGGPQFF. Drawing the rest from reference TRBV28 and TRBJ2-1, the complete variable domain is DVKVTQSSRYLVKRTGEKVFLECVQDMDHENMFWYRQDPGLGLRLIYFSYDVKMKEKGDIPEGYSVSREKKERFSLILESASTNQTSMYLCASSLLAGGPQFFGPGTRLTVL.

The chain recombines TRBV5-1 with TRBJ1-1; TRBD1 agrees at 7 bases. The CDR3 spans 16 residues. V was clipped by 1 base and J by 4 bases; unmatched bases: 10. CDR1 is SGHRS and CDR2 is YFSETQ in the germline V gene. The CDR3 DNA reads as TGCGCCAGCAGCTTGTTTGGCAGGGGGGGTTCCACTGAAGCTTTCTTT. Protein: CASSLFGRGGSTEAFF.

This clone has a count of ten or more. V and J are TRBV7-9 and TRBJ2-2, with TRBD1 identical over 7 bases. CDR1 is SEHNR, CDR2 FQNEAQ, per germline (reference sequence). CDR3 length: 14 residues. J lost 0 bases, V lost 5 bases, and 0 bases had no gene match. The CDR3 is CASSQGANTGELFF. The CDR3, as DNA: TGTGCCAGCAGCCAGGGGGCGAACACCGGGGAGCTGTTTTTT.

This clone was counted a single time. This chain links TRBV4-3 with TRBJ2-7, with 8 bases lining up with TRBD1. The germline V gene has CDR1 LGHNA and CDR2 YSLEER. The CDR3 is made up of 15 amino acids. The junction had 7 bases not matched to a gene; V was cut back by 1 base and J by 5 bases. The CDR3 reads CASSQVQPGGHEQYF. CDR3 coding DNA: TGCGCCAGCAGCCAAGTTCAGCCAGGGGGCCACGAGCAGTACTTC.

The chain carries TRBV7-3 and TRBJ2-3; 8 nucleotides match TRBD2. Per germline, CDR1 SGHTA and CDR2 FQGTGA. The CDR3 consists of 15 residues. The ends lost 7 bases at V and 1 base at J; junction bases unmatched: 7. CDR3 sequence: CASNTAGEGTDTQYF. The DNA for the CDR3 is TGTGCCAGCAATACAGCGGGGGAAGGCACAGATACGCAGTATTTT.

V usage is TRBV19 and J usage is TRBJ2-3, with D perhaps TRBD1 (5 bases). CDR3 length: 13 residues. Trimming stripped 7 bases from V and 6 bases from J, with 14 bases between. CDR1 is LNHDA, CDR2 SQIVND, per germline (reference sequence). The CDR3 here is CASTLSRGDTQYF. The DNA of the CDR3 is TGTGCCAGTACGCTCTCTAGGGGTGATACGCAGTATTTT.

CDR3: CSVEGTYEQYF. The CDR3 DNA is TGCAGCGTTGAGGGGACCTACGAGCAGTACTTC. The J gene is TRBJ2-7, the V gene TRBV29-1; D is undetermined. Trimming stripped 3 bases from V and 2 bases from J, with 5 bases between. This CDR3 contains 11 residues. CDR1 SQVTM and CDR2 ANQGSEA come from the germline V gene.

This clone occurred once. V and J are TRBV6-5 and TRBJ1-3, with D possibly TRBD1 on 6 matching bases. The length of the CDR3 is 16 residues. In germline, CDR1 is MNHEY, CDR2 SVGAGI. Trimming cost V 2 bases and J 1 base, with 12 bases left between them. CDR3 bases: TGTGCCAGCAGTTACCATCGGGGGCTGTCTGGAAACACCATATATTTT. Protein sequence: CASSYHRGLSGNTIYF.

The chain employs TRBV4-1 and TRBJ2-1; 8 bases are shared with TRBD2. Germline values: CDR1 MGHRA, CDR2 YSYEKL. With V trimmed by 0 bases and J by 3 bases, 1 base remained unmatched. This CDR3 spans 15 amino acids. The CDR3 loop reads CASSQDGTSYNEQFF. CDR3 sequence (DNA): TGCGCCAGCAGCCAAGATGGGACTAGCTACAATGAGCAGTTCTTC.

This clone appeared once. The V gene is TRBV10-2, the J gene TRBJ2-7; 8 nucleotides match TRBD2. Trimming at V came to 6 bases and at J to 3 bases, leaving 7 bases not matched to a gene. Germline CDR1 and CDR2: WSHSY and SAAADI. This CDR3 region has 14 residues. The chain's CDR3 is CASSKAGEDYEQYF. The CDR3, as DNA: TGCGCCAGCAGCAAAGCGGGAGAAGACTACGAGCAGTACTTC.

The chain employs TRBV18 and TRBJ2-1; 7 nucleotides agree with TRBD2. Trimming at V came to 6 bases and at J to 4 bases, leaving 6 bases not matched to a gene. Germline V gene lookup returns CDR1 KGHSH and CDR2 LQKENI. The length of the CDR3 is 14 residues. CDR3 DNA sequence: TGTGCCAGCTCGCTCGGACTAGGGTACAATGAGCAGTTCTTC. Translation: CASSLGLGYNEQFF. The full variable domain, with the rest looked up from reference TRBV18 and TRBJ2-1, is NAGVMQNPRHLVRRRGQEARLRCSPMKGHSHVYWYRQLPEEGLKFMVYLQKENIIDESGMPKERFSAEFPKEGPSILRIQQVVRGDSAAYFCASSLGLGYNEQFFGPGTRLTVL.

This clone occurred a few times. CDR3 coding DNA: TGTGCCAGCCTCCCAAGATACGGGAGGGATCCGTTGGAGCAGTACTTC. Amino acid sequence: CASLPRYGRDPLEQYF. This rearrangement joins TRBV18 to TRBJ2-7; 8 bases align to TRBD2. The CDR3 is made up of 16 amino acids. Unmatched junction bases numbered 19, after V lost 8 bases and J lost 7 bases. Germline values: CDR1 KGHSH, CDR2 LQKENI.

The chain carries TRBV27 and TRBJ2-5; perhaps D is TRBD1 or TRBD2 (5 bases each). Germline-derived CDR1 and CDR2 are MNHEY and SMNVEV (reference sequence). The CDR3 covers 15 residues. V was clipped by 3 bases and J by 4 bases, with 15 bases between them. CDR3 amino acids: CASSFRVGAGETQYF. The CDR3 coding sequence is TGTGCCAGCAGTTTCCGTGTAGGGGCGGGAGAGACCCAGTACTTC.

Only a few counts were recorded for this clone. The CDR3 reads CASSFGLAGTNEQFF. The CDR3 region has the DNA TGTGCCAGCAGCTTCGGTCTAGCGGGAACGAATGAGCAGTTCTTC. This chain links TRBV7-7 with TRBJ2-1; 9 nucleotides line up with TRBD2. Per germline, CDR1 SSHAT and CDR2 FNYEAQ (reference sequence). J gave up 7 bases and V 3 bases, and 7 bases lay outside the gene matches. The CDR3 is made up of 15 amino acids.

This clone was detected a few times. DNA of the CDR3: TGTGCCAGCAGTGATCATGGGCGACGGGACTATGGCTACACCTTC. This translates into CASSDHGRRDYGYTF. The chain recombines TRBV6-1 with TRBJ1-2; D is unclear. Trimming took 3 bases from V and 3 from J, leaving 14 bases between them. Per germline, CDR1 MNHNS and CDR2 SASEGT. This CDR3 has 15 residues.

The chain links TRBV7-8 to TRBJ2-7; perhaps TRBD2 as D (5 bases). From germline, CDR1 is SGHVS and CDR2 FQNEAQ. The CDR3 contains 15 residues. V lost 5 bases and J lost 0, with 14 bases in between. CDR3 sequence reads: CASSAPSSRSYEQYF. CDR3 in DNA: TGTGCCAGCAGCGCCCCTAGCAGCCGCTCCTACGAGCAGTACTTC.

J is TRBJ1-5 and V is TRBV18, with no clear D. This CDR3 has 16 residues. Germline V gene data show CDR1 as KGHSH and CDR2 as LQKENI. V lost 1 base and J lost 2, with 12 bases in between. The CDR3 loop reads CASSPLAVRGNQPQHF. CDR3 sequence (DNA): TGTGCCAGCTCACCACTAGCGGTCCGGGGCAATCAGCCCCAGCATTTT.

This clone was seen a single time. The chain employs TRBV20-1 and TRBJ1-5, with D possibly matching TRBD1 (6 bases). The germline V gene has CDR1 DFQATT and CDR2 SNEGSKA (reference sequence). The CDR3 totals 11 residues. V was pared by 6 bases and J by 7 bases, with 10 bases between. The CDR3 coding sequence is TGCAGTGCCAGGGGCAGCCAGCCCCAGCATTTT. Translated: CSARGSQPQHF.

The rearrangement links TRBV5-8 to TRBJ2-7; a possible D gene is TRBD1 (7 bases). Germline CDR1 is SGHTS and CDR2 is YDEGEE. The ends were cut back, 3 bases at V and 2 bases at J, with 12 bases in the middle. The CDR3 contains 14 residues. CDR3 loop: CASSSGDRAYEQYF. As DNA, the CDR3 is TGTGCCAGCAGCTCGGGGGACAGAGCCTACGAGCAGTACTTC.

The V gene is TRBV9, the J gene TRBJ1-2; tentatively, D is TRBD1 (6 bases). Trimming took off 4 bases at V and 4 bases at J, with 14 bases between the two ends. This CDR3 contains 14 residues. Looked up from germline, CDR1 is SGDLS and CDR2 is YYNGEE. CDR3 loop: CASSPDRFSYGYTF. In DNA, the CDR3 is TGTGCCAGCAGCCCCGACAGGTTCAGCTATGGCTACACCTTC.

The chain has TRBV5-1 and TRBJ2-4; D is ambiguous. V lost 1 base to trimming and J lost 0 bases, with 8 bases between them. The V gene's germline CDR1 is SGHRS and CDR2 YFSETQ. The CDR3 is 15 residues long. The CDR3 sequence: CASSLSGLAKNIQYF. DNA for the CDR3: TGCGCCAGCAGCTTGAGTGGATTAGCCAAAAACATTCAGTACTTC.

The J gene is TRBJ1-5, the V gene TRBV6-5; D uncertain. V was shortened by 1 base and J by 6 bases, with 10 bases between the two germline ends. Germline V gene lookup returns CDR1 MNHEY and CDR2 SVGAGI. The CDR3 runs to 14 residues. CDR3 protein: CASSYLGPGQPQHF. In nucleotides, the CDR3 is TGTGCCAGCAGTTACTTAGGGCCCGGTCAGCCCCAGCATTTT.

This CDR3 reads CARLRGQETQYF. Written as DNA, the CDR3 is TGTGCCAGATTGAGGGGCCAAGAGACCCAGTACTTC. This chain links TRBV5-3 with TRBJ2-5; D is possibly TRBD1 or TRBD2 (5 bases each). TRBV5-3 is noted as an ORF with a role that remains uncertain. Deletions cut 7 bases from V and 1 base from J, with 8 bases between. This CDR3 spans 12 amino acids.

In its sample, this clone was seen once. The CDR3 bases are TGCGCCAGCAGCTCGAGACTAGCGGGACTCACCGGGGAGCTGTTTTTT. It translates to CASSSRLAGLTGELFF. This chain connects TRBV5-1 to TRBJ2-2, with TRBD2 matching over 11 bases. There are 16 residues in the CDR3. CDR1 is SGHRS, CDR2 YFSETQ, per germline. The ends lost 3 bases at V and 4 bases at J; junction bases unmatched: 5. Based on the CDR3 plus reference TRBV5-1 and TRBJ2-2, the full variable domain is KAGVTQTPRYLIKTRGQQVTLSCSPISGHRSVSWYQQTPGQGLQFLFEYFSETQRNKGNFPGRFSGRQFSNSRSEMNVSTLELGDSALYLCASSSRLAGLTGELFFGEGSRLTVL.